This T cell receptor (beta chain) was observed in a study of blood T cell repertoires in COVID-19. In the study overall: Nucleic acid was either cDNA or gDNA, and it came from T cells, B-cell-depleted T cells, or PBMCs.

This clone was seen once. The V gene end was trimmed by 6 bases and the J gene end by 8 bases; junction bases not matched to a gene: 6. Germline loops: CDR1 ENHRY, CDR2 SYGVKD. There are 15 residues in the CDR3. Measured with immunoSEQ multiplex PCR; TCRdb has only the in-frame clones, and not every one. The profile shows 450,000 or so clones, roughly 87% of them singletons. The material sequenced was peripheral blood. V and J are TRBV10-3 and TRBJ1-6; TRBD1 agrees at 11 bases. The sequence came from a man aged 18 to 29 with COVID-19, enrolled during active disease. The CDR3 DNA sequence: TGTGCCATCAGACCCGGGACAGGGGGGGATTCACCCCTCCACTTT. This codes for CAIRPGTGGDSPLHF.